These 22 T cell receptor beta chains came from one sample sequenced in a study of cytomegalovirus exposure and HLA in healthy donors. With 60 Vbeta and 13 Jbeta primers, the PCR was carried out. The data were produced by immunoSEQ multiplex PCR, yet TCRdb's version contains in-frame clones alone and is incomplete. Of approximately 160,000 clones in the sample, over 80% were seen once. Sequences were obtained from PBMCs. The receptors shown here come from a woman aged 45-65 years in good health and CMV-seropositive.

This chain links TRBV21-1 with TRBJ2-7; TRBD1 was called by the table and not checked on the DNA. TRBV21-1 is designated a pseudogene. The CDR3 is made up of 13 amino acids. The CDR3 DNA reads TGTGCCAGCAGGAAGACAGCTCCCTACGAGCAGTACTTC. Its protein product is CASRKTAPYEQYF.

Worth noting for this clone: A junction boundary mismatches the germline segment, possibly from a read error. The chain joins TRBV2 to TRBJ2-7; 9 positions agree with TRBD1. The CDR3 covers 16 residues. In germline, CDR1 is SNHLY, CDR2 FYNNEI. This chain's CDR3 is CASRVPQGALIHEQCF. CDR3 nucleotide sequence: TGTGCCAGCAGGGTACCACAGGGGGCGCTGATCCACGAGCAGTGCTTC.

This chain joins TRBV19 and TRBJ1-5, with 10 bases that match TRBD1. The CDR3 is 18 residues long. V trimming: 6 bases; J trimming: 6 bases; junction bases outside the gene matches: 17. Germline CDR1 LNHDA, CDR2 SQIVND (reference sequence). For the CDR3, the DNA is TGTGCCAGTAGCCCGCGTGCCGGGACAGGGGATGGAGTTCAGCCCCAGCATTTT. Amino acids: CASSPRAGTGDGVQPQHF.

The rearrangement links TRBV27 to TRBJ2-7, with 7 bases lining up with TRBD1. This CDR3 has 12 residues. In germline, CDR1 is MNHEY, CDR2 SMNVEV (reference sequence). The J segment lost 3 bases and the V segment lost 5 bases, leaving 1 base of the junction unmatched. The CDR3 sequence: CASSRQGYEQYF. The CDR3 nucleotides are TGTGCCAGCAGTCGACAGGGCTACGAGCAGTACTTC.

The chain employs TRBV19 and TRBJ1-5; a weak D match, TRBD1 (5 bases). The CDR3 is 14 amino acids. In germline, CDR1 is LNHDA, CDR2 SQIVND (reference sequence). V shed 6 bases and J shed 2 bases, with 11 bases lying between them. CDR3 amino acids: CASSRAGGNQPQHF. DNA of the CDR3: TGTGCCAGTAGCAGGGCGGGAGGCAATCAGCCCCAGCATTTT.

J is TRBJ1-1 and V is TRBV15; 8 nucleotides match TRBD1. The CDR3 covers 15 residues. Trimming cost V 3 bases and J 0 bases; bases outside gene matches: 3. Germline-derived CDR1 and CDR2 are LNHNV and YYDKDF (reference sequence). The CDR3 reads CATSRGDRLNTEAFF. Written as DNA, the CDR3 is TGTGCCACCAGCAGGGGGGACAGGTTGAACACTGAAGCTTTCTTT.

The gene calls are TRBV7-9 and TRBJ2-1; 7 bases line up with TRBD2. Looked up from germline, CDR1 is SEHNR and CDR2 is FQNEAQ (reference sequence). With 3 bases clipped from V and 5 bases from J, the junction kept 4 bases outside the gene matches. The CDR3 is 14 amino acids. For the CDR3, the DNA is TGTGCCAGCAGCTTGGAGCGGGGTGACAATGAGCAGTTCTTC. This gives the protein CASSLERGDNEQFF.

The chain couples TRBV5-1 to TRBJ1-1; D is unresolved. CDR3 length equals 14 residues. Germline CDR1 and CDR2: SGHRS and YFSETQ. The V end was cut by 3 bases, the J end by 1 base, with 10 bases between. In DNA form, the CDR3 reads TGCGCCAGCAGCTCCCGAGGAGAGAACACTGAAGCTTTCTTT. It translates to CASSSRGENTEAFF.

The chain is built from TRBV5-1 and TRBJ2-3; possible D gene TRBD2, 6 bases. The CDR3 runs to 15 residues. Germline V lookup: CDR1 SGHRS, CDR2 YFSETQ. Between the trimmed V and J ends, which lost 3 bases and 4 bases, there was a span of 15 bases. CDR3 region: CASSSGLRGADTQYF. The DNA for the CDR3 is TGCGCCAGCAGCTCGGGACTGAGAGGGGCAGATACGCAGTATTTT.

The gene calls are TRBV5-4 and TRBJ1-2; possible D gene TRBD1, 5 bases. Looked up from germline, CDR1 is SGHNT and CDR2 is YYREEE (reference sequence). V shed 0 bases and J shed 5 bases, with 11 bases lying between them. The CDR3 totals 14 residues. The CDR3 sequence: CASSLAGQHYGYTF. The CDR3 DNA reads as TGTGCCAGCAGCTTGGCCGGACAACATTATGGCTACACCTTC.

V is TRBV7-8 and J is TRBJ2-5; 12 nucleotides align to TRBD2. The V gene's germline CDR1 is SGHVS and CDR2 FQNEAQ. The ends lost 3 bases at V and 4 bases at J; junction bases unmatched: 12. CDR3 size: 18 residues. The chain's CDR3 is CASSLGESSGGARETQYF. The CDR3 region has the DNA TGTGCCAGCAGCTTGGGGGAGTCTAGCGGGGGGGCAAGAGAGACCCAGTACTTC.

The CDR3 nucleotides read TGTGCCAGCAGCTTACAGGGTACCAATCAGCCCCAGCATTTT. It codes for CASSLQGTNQPQHF. This sequence joins TRBV7-2 and TRBJ1-5; TRBD1 is a possible D gene (5 bases). Germline loops: CDR1 SGHTA, CDR2 FQGNSA. CDR3 length equals 14 residues. V was clipped by 2 bases and J by 3 bases, with 8 bases between them.

This sequence joins TRBV4-3 and TRBJ2-1; 8 nucleotides match TRBD2. The CDR3 has 16 amino acids. J was trimmed by 0 bases and V by 1 base; bases with no gene match: 2. The germline V gene encodes CDR1 LGHNA and CDR2 YSLEER. The CDR3 DNA reads TGCGCCAGCAGCCAAGGTAGCGGGGCCTCCTACAATGAGCAGTTCTTC. Amino acid sequence: CASSQGSGASYNEQFF.

The chain is built from TRBV9 and TRBJ2-7; tentative D call: TRBD2 (6 bases). The DNA end is more similar to TRBJ2-5, so the J call may be wrong. This CDR3 region has 13 residues. Germline V gene sequence: CDR1 SGDLS, CDR2 YYNGEE. CDR3: CASSTGTEETQYF. The CDR3 DNA follows: TGTGCCAGCAGCACCGGGACTGAAGAGACCCAGTACTTC.

The V call is TRBV6-1, the J call TRBJ1-5; D gene unclear. Trimming stripped 7 bases from V and 9 bases from J, with 19 bases between. The CDR3 has 14 amino acids. The germline gives CDR1 MNHNS, CDR2 SASEGT. The CDR3 region is CASTQRAGVRPQHF. The CDR3, as DNA: TGTGCCAGCACACAAAGGGCGGGAGTAAGGCCCCAGCATTTT.

The chain links TRBV5-3 to TRBJ1-5, with 7 bases aligning to TRBD1. TRBV5-3 is given ORF status, its function remaining uncertain. CDR3 length: 18 amino acids. V lost 3 bases, J lost 1 base, and 13 bases stayed unmatched. CDR3 region: CARSSGPQGEWSNQPQHF. The DNA for the CDR3 is TGTGCCAGAAGCTCAGGCCCGCAGGGGGAGTGGAGCAATCAGCCCCAGCATTTT.

The chain is built from TRBV27 and TRBJ2-1, with no clear D. The CDR3 runs to 13 residues. In germline, CDR1 is MNHEY, CDR2 SMNVEV (reference sequence). Trimming cost V 5 bases and J 4 bases, with 9 bases left between them. The DNA for the CDR3 is TGTGCCAGCAGTCTGGCCAGTTACAATGAGCAGTTCTTC. The encoded protein is CASSLASYNEQFF.

The chain recombines TRBV6-1 with TRBJ2-5, with a weak D call TRBD1 (5 bases). The J call may be mistaken, given a closer DNA end match to TRBJ2-7. CDR3 size: 13 residues. Germline lookup yields CDR1 MNHNS and CDR2 SASEGT. CDR3 nucleotide sequence: TGTGCCAGCAGTCCGACAGCCTCCTACGAGCAGTACTTC. The encoded protein is CASSPTASYEQYF.

The chain uses TRBV7-2 and TRBJ2-5; 11 nucleotides agree with TRBD1. The length of the CDR3 is 17 residues. The germline gives CDR1 SGHTA, CDR2 FQGNSA. V shed 5 bases, J shed 5 bases, and the junction held 13 bases outside the gene matches. The CDR3 DNA reads TGTGCCAGCAGCATATCTGTCACCGGGACAGGGGGGGAGACCCAGTACTTC. Translating gives CASSISVTGTGGETQYF.

This clone was picked up a small number of times. The chain has TRBV18 and TRBJ2-1; 7 bases map to TRBD1. Trimming at V came to 4 bases and at J to 3 bases, leaving 6 bases not matched to a gene. There are 15 residues in the CDR3. Germline CDR1 KGHSH, CDR2 LQKENI. This chain's CDR3 is CASSRGQIVYNEQFF. The CDR3 nucleotides read TGTGCCAGCTCACGGGGACAGATCGTCTACAATGAGCAGTTCTTC.

This rearrangement joins TRBV2 to TRBJ2-1; 10 bases are a match to TRBD1. CDR3 length: 16 amino acids. Trimming took 3 bases from V and 6 from J; bases not matched to a gene: 8. Germline assignment: CDR1 SNHLY and CDR2 FYNNEI. CDR3 sequence reads: CASSEHPGQGFNEQFF. In nucleotides, the CDR3 is TGTGCCAGCAGTGAGCACCCGGGACAGGGGTTCAATGAGCAGTTCTTC.

The genes are TRBV7-9 and TRBJ1-1; D remains unclear. The V and J ends lost 4 bases and 4 bases respectively, with 13 bases between them. CDR1 and CDR2 (germline): SEHNR, FQNEAQ (reference sequence). The CDR3 has 14 residues. The CDR3 DNA reads TGTGCCAGCAGCTCTCTAGGGAGCTTCACTGAAGCTTTCTTT. Protein product: CASSSLGSFTEAFF.